This T cell receptor beta chain was retrieved from a study of blood T cell repertoires in COVID-19. Sequencing used immunoSEQ multiplex PCR; TCRdb keeps in-frame clones, though not all of them. The table records around 270,000 clones, 75% to 90% of them present only once. Per germline, CDR1 MDHEN and CDR2 SYDVKM. V was pared by 2 bases and J by 2 bases, with 6 bases between. The CDR3 is made up of 14 amino acids. Input material: PBMCs or T cells enriched from blood (not recorded which). This receptor was obtained from a woman aged 25 to 39 who had recovered from COVID-19. This sequence joins TRBV28 and TRBJ2-2; maybe TRBD2 (5 bases). CDR3 bases: TGTGCCAGCAGTTTAGGGAGTAACACCGGGGAGCTGTTTTTT. Amino acids: CASSLGSNTGELFF.